Each of the 21 T cell receptor beta chains below was sequenced from the same sample in a study of cytomegalovirus exposure and HLA in healthy donors. Method: immunoSEQ multiplex PCR; TCRdb's copy keeps in-frame clones and lacks some. The sample has under 250,000 clones, 75% to 95% seen once. Sequenced input: PBMCs. The origin of the receptors is a woman between 18 and 30 years old in good health and CMV-seronegative.

This chain uses TRBV5-6 with TRBJ2-7, with 9 bases matching TRBD1. Germline V gene sequence: CDR1 SGHDT, CDR2 YYEEEE. This CDR3 contains 15 residues. Losses at the gene ends were 0 bases for V and 2 bases for J; bases not matched to a gene: 3. The DNA of the CDR3 is TGTGCCAGCAGCTTGGCAGGGACAGGGACCTACGAGCAGTACTTC. Translating it yields CASSLAGTGTYEQYF.

This sequence joins TRBV18 and TRBJ2-7, with D maybe TRBD2 (6 bases). CDR3 length: 14 amino acids. CDR1 and CDR2 (germline): KGHSH, LQKENI. The ends were cut back, 2 bases at V and 5 bases at J, with 13 bases in the middle. The CDR3 DNA follows: TGTGCCAGCTCACCAAGCGGGTTCGCGGACGAGCAGTACTTC. It is translated as CASSPSGFADEQYF.

This chain joins TRBV5-6 and TRBJ2-3; D is undetermined. Germline V gene sequence: CDR1 SGHDT, CDR2 YYEEEE. V lost 0 bases to trimming and J lost 8 bases, with 7 bases between them. The CDR3 length is 12 residues. The CDR3 loop reads CASSLVSGTQYF. For the CDR3, the DNA is TGTGCCAGCAGCTTGGTTTCGGGTACGCAGTATTTT. Filled out from reference TRBV5-6 and TRBJ2-3, the complete variable domain reads DAGVTQSPTHLIKTRGQQVTLRCSPKSGHDTVSWYQQALGQGPQFIFQYYEEEERQRGNFPDRFSGHQFPNYSSELNVNALLLGDSALYLCASSLVSGTQYFGPGTRLTVL.

The chain joins TRBV10-3 to TRBJ2-1; TRBD2 matches 11 bases. The J segment lost 6 bases and the V segment lost 6 bases, leaving 16 bases of the junction unmatched. The length of the CDR3 is 18 residues. In germline, CDR1 is ENHRY, CDR2 SYGVKD. CDR3: CAIRAPTSGSAISNEQFF. CDR3 nucleotide sequence: TGTGCCATCAGGGCCCCTACTAGCGGGAGCGCTATCTCCAATGAGCAGTTCTTC.

This sequence joins TRBV18 and TRBJ2-3, with TRBD2 matching 8 bases. J lost 2 bases, V lost 5 bases, and 6 bases had no gene match. The CDR3 contains 15 residues. Germline values: CDR1 KGHSH, CDR2 LQKENI. The CDR3 is CASSGTSSATDTQYF. Written as DNA, the CDR3 is TGTGCCAGCTCAGGGACTAGTTCCGCCACAGATACGCAGTATTTT. The complete variable domain, with remaining parts taken from reference TRBV18 and TRBJ2-3, reads NAGVMQNPRHLVRRRGQEARLRCSPMKGHSHVYWYRQLPEEGLKFMVYLQKENIIDESGMPKERFSAEFPKEGPSILRIQQVVRGDSAAYFCASSGTSSATDTQYFGPGTRLTVL.

This chain joins TRBV11-1 and TRBJ2-5; tentative D call: TRBD2 (6 bases). Trimming removed 5 bases at V and 2 bases at J, with 9 bases between. Germline V lookup: CDR1 SGHAT, CDR2 FQDESV (reference sequence). The CDR3 contains 13 residues. This CDR3 reads CASSGGLQETQYF. Written as DNA, the CDR3 is TGTGCCAGCAGCGGAGGACTACAAGAGACCCAGTACTTC. Full variable domain (remainder filled in from reference TRBV11-1 and TRBJ2-5): EAEVAQSPRYKITEKSQAVAFWCDPISGHATLYWYRQILGQGPELLVQFQDESVVDDSQLPKDRFSAERLKGVDSTLKIQPAELGDSAMYLCASSGGLQETQYFGPGTRLLVL.

The CDR3 here is CASSKARLAGGLVRDTGELFF. The CDR3 DNA sequence: TGTGCCAGCAGCAAAGCACGGCTAGCGGGAGGGTTGGTTCGCGACACCGGGGAGCTGTTTTTT. The chain joins TRBV21-1 to TRBJ2-2; the DNA was not used to check the table's D call, TRBD2. TRBV21-1 is tagged as a pseudogene. CDR3 length equals 21 residues.

This CDR3 reads CASRGGGSGSMVQYF. The DNA of the CDR3 is TGTGCCAGCAGGGGGGGCGGTAGCGGGAGTATGGTTCAGTACTTC. V gene TRBV2 combines with J gene TRBJ2-4; 9 bases are shared with TRBD2. Trimming cost V 6 bases and J 11 bases; bases outside gene matches: 14. The CDR3 spans 15 residues. Germline V gene data show CDR1 as SNHLY and CDR2 as FYNNEI.

The chain is built from TRBV6-1 and TRBJ1-4; D may be TRBD1 (5 bases). There are 16 residues in the CDR3. The ends were cut back, 1 base at V and 5 bases at J, with 14 bases in the middle. CDR1 and CDR2 from the germline V gene are MNHNS and SASEGT. Written as DNA, the CDR3 is TGTGCCAGCAGTGAAGGAGGCGGGACGGGGAATGAAAAACTGTTTTTT. It yields the protein CASSEGGGTGNEKLFF.

This chain uses TRBV11-1 with TRBJ2-1; 12 bases agree with TRBD2. The CDR3 consists of 15 residues. Germline V gives CDR1 SGHAT, CDR2 FQDESV (reference sequence). V shed 4 bases and J 4 bases; nucleotides not matched to a gene: 2. CDR3 residues: CASSYGLAGYNEQFF. DNA of the CDR3: TGTGCCAGCAGCTACGGACTAGCGGGGTACAATGAGCAGTTCTTC. The full variable domain, rest sourced from reference TRBV11-1 and TRBJ2-1, is EAEVAQSPRYKITEKSQAVAFWCDPISGHATLYWYRQILGQGPELLVQFQDESVVDDSQLPKDRFSAERLKGVDSTLKIQPAELGDSAMYLCASSYGLAGYNEQFFGPGTRLTVL.

The rearrangement joins TRBV7-8 to TRBJ2-6; a weak D match, TRBD1 (6 bases). CDR3 length: 16 amino acids. Per germline, CDR1 SGHVS and CDR2 FQNEAQ. V dropped 6 bases and J dropped 4 bases, with 16 bases sitting between them. The CDR3 nucleotides are TGTGCCAGCAGGGTTACAGGGTCCGCGGGGGCCAACGTCCTGACTTTC. Its translation: CASRVTGSAGANVLTF.

This clone has only a few counts. The rearrangement uses TRBV27 and TRBJ2-7, with 11 bases lining up with TRBD2. The CDR3 length is 15 residues. Germline V lookup: CDR1 MNHEY, CDR2 SMNVEV (reference sequence). Losses at the gene ends were 4 bases for V and 6 bases for J; bases not matched to a gene: 8. CDR3 sequence reads: CASSSGLAELVEQYF. The CDR3 nucleotides are TGTGCCAGCAGTTCGGGACTAGCGGAATTGGTCGAGCAGTACTTC.

The chain recombines TRBV7-9 with TRBJ2-7; 10 positions match TRBD2. V was pared by 1 base and J by 5 bases, with 8 bases of the junction left unmatched. Looked up from germline, CDR1 is SEHNR and CDR2 is FQNEAQ (reference sequence). The CDR3 sequence is 16 residues long. The CDR3 region has the DNA TGTGCCAGCAGCTTAGGGCTAGCGGGAGTAGGGCACGAGCAGTACTTC. Translated: CASSLGLAGVGHEQYF. Together with reference TRBV7-9 and TRBJ2-7, the CDR3 gives the full variable domain: DTGVSQNPRHKITKRGQNVTFRCDPISEHNRLYWYRQTLGQGPEFLTYFQNEAQLEKSRLLSDRFSAERPKGSFSTLEIQRTEQGDSAMYLCASSLGLAGVGHEQYFGPGTRLTVT.

V gene TRBV5-1 combines with J gene TRBJ2-6; D gene unclear. Germline values: CDR1 SGHRS, CDR2 YFSETQ. The CDR3 totals 19 residues. V was cut by 4 bases and J by 0 bases, with 20 bases left in between. Written as DNA, the CDR3 is TGCGCCAGCAGCCCCCATATCCTGGGCACCAACTCTGGGGCCAACGTCCTGACTTTC. Protein product: CASSPHILGTNSGANVLTF.

This sequence joins TRBV6-5 and TRBJ1-1; D might be TRBD1 (5 bases). The V end was cut by 2 bases, the J end by 9 bases, with 10 bases between. From germline, CDR1 is MNHEY and CDR2 SVGAGI. The CDR3 has 12 residues. The DNA for the CDR3 is TGTGCCAGCAGTTACAGCGGGGGGAAAGCTTTCTTT. It encodes CASSYSGGKAFF.

This clone was seen a single time. The gene calls are TRBV5-4 and TRBJ1-3; the D gene is possibly TRBD1 (5 bases). There are 16 residues in the CDR3. Trimming removed 4 bases at V and 0 bases at J, with 14 bases between. The germline gives CDR1 SGHNT, CDR2 YYREEE (reference sequence). The CDR3 sequence is CASSNQGDYSGNTIYF. The CDR3 DNA sequence: TGTGCCAGCAGCAACCAGGGTGATTACTCTGGAAACACCATATATTTT.

To note about this clone: Other DNA sequences in the sample encode the same CDR3. The chain has TRBV29-1 and TRBJ1-1; D unclear. Per germline, CDR1 SQVTM and CDR2 ANQGSEA. V was pared by 3 bases and J by 2 bases, with 10 bases between. The CDR3 is 13 residues long. The CDR3 DNA reads TGCAGCGTTGAGGAGGGCGGAAACACTGAAGCTTTCTTT. As protein: CSVEEGGNTEAFF.

In regard to this clone: At the DNA level, this CDR3 is encoded by other sequences in the same sample as well. J is TRBJ2-2 and V is TRBV2; TRBD1 is a possible D gene (6 bases). CDR3 size: 14 residues. With 6 bases removed from V and 7 bases from J, the gap between germline ends came to 15 bases. Germline V gene lookup returns CDR1 SNHLY and CDR2 FYNNEI. CDR3 in amino acids: CASRGTRADGELFF. The CDR3 bases are TGTGCCAGCAGAGGGACAAGGGCTGACGGGGAGCTGTTTTTT. Filled out from reference TRBV2 and TRBJ2-2, the complete variable domain reads EPEVTQTPSHQVTQMGQEVILRCVPISNHLYFYWYRQILGQKVEFLVSFYNNEISEKSEIFDDQFSVERPDGSNFTLKIRSTKLEDSAMYFCASRGTRADGELFFGEGSRLTVL.

This clone was picked up one time. CDR3 DNA: TGTGCCAGCAGAATAGTTAGCGGAGCGCTCACAGATACGCAGTATTTT. Translated, it gives CASRIVSGALTDTQYF. The V gene is TRBV28, the J gene TRBJ2-3; maybe TRBD2 (6 bases). This CDR3 has 16 amino acids. Germline CDR1 MDHEN, CDR2 SYDVKM. The V gene lost 6 bases and the J gene lost 2 bases, with 18 bases spanning the gap. The variable domain in full, completed from reference TRBV28 and TRBJ2-3, reads DVKVTQSSRYLVKRTGEKVFLECVQDMDHENMFWYRQDPGLGLRLIYFSYDVKMKEKGDIPEGYSVSREKKERFSLILESASTNQTSMYLCASRIVSGALTDTQYFGPGTRLTVL.

The gene calls are TRBV9 and TRBJ2-3; 9 bases fit TRBD2. Germline lookup yields CDR1 SGDLS and CDR2 YYNGEE. Trimming removed 0 bases from V and 3 bases from J; junction bases left unmatched: 5. This CDR3 has 16 amino acids. CDR3 in amino acids: CASSVAAGGETDTQYF. In nucleotides, the CDR3 is TGTGCCAGCAGCGTAGCGGCGGGAGGGGAGACAGATACGCAGTATTTT. The full variable domain, with the rest looked up from reference TRBV9 and TRBJ2-3, is DSGVTQTPKHLITATGQRVTLRCSPRSGDLSVYWYQQSLDQGLQFLIQYYNGEERAKGNILERFSAQQFPDLHSELNLSSLELGDSALYFCASSVAAGGETDTQYFGPGTRLTVL.

This chain joins TRBV4-1 and TRBJ2-7, with D perhaps TRBD1 (7 bases). The CDR3 totals 14 residues. Looked up from germline, CDR1 is MGHRA and CDR2 is YSYEKL. The V end lost 6 bases, the J end lost 2 bases, and 14 bases lay between the germline ends. CDR3 sequence: CASSPGGGTYEQYF. The DNA of the CDR3 is TGCGCCAGCAGTCCTGGAGGGGGCACCTACGAGCAGTACTTC.